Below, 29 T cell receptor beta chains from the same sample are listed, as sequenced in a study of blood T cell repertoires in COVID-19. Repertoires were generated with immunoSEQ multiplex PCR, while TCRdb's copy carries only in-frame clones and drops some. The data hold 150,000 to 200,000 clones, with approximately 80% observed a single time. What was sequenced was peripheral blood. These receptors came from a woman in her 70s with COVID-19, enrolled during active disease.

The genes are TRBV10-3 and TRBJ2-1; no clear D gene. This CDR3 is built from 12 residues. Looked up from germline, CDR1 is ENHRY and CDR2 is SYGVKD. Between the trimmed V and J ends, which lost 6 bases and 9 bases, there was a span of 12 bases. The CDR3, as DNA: TGTGCCATCAGCGCGAGCCGGAGTGAGCAGTTCTTC. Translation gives CAISASRSEQFF.

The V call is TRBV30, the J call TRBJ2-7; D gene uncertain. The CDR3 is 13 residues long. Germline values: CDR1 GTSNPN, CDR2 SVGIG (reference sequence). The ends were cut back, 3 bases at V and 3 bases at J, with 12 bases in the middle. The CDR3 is CAWRSRVYYEQYF. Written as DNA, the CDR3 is TGTGCCTGGAGATCTAGAGTCTACTACGAGCAGTACTTC.

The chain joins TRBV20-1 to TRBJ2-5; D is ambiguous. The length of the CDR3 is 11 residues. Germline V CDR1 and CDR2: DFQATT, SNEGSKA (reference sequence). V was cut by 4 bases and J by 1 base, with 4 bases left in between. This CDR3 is CSAKSQETQYF. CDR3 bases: TGCAGTGCTAAGAGCCAAGAGACCCAGTACTTC.

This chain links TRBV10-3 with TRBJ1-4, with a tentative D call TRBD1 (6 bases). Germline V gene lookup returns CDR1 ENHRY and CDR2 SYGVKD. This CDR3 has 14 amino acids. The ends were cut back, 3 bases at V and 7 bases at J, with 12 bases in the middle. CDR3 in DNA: TGTGCCATCAGTGACAGCAGGGGCGGTGAAAAACTGTTTTTT. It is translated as CAISDSRGGEKLFF.

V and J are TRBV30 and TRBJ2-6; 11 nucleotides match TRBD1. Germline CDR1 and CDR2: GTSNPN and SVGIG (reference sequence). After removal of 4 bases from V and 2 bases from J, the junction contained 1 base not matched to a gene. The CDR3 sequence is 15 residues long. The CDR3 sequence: CAWKGQGAGANVLTF. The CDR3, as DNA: TGTGCCTGGAAGGGACAGGGGGCTGGGGCCAACGTCCTGACTTTC.

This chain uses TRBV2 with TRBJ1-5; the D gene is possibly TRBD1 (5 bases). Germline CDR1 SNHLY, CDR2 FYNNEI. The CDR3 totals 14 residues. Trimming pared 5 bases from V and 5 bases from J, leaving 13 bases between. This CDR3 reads CASSSTRVDQPQHF. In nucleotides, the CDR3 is TGTGCCAGCAGTAGTACCAGGGTAGATCAGCCCCAGCATTTT.

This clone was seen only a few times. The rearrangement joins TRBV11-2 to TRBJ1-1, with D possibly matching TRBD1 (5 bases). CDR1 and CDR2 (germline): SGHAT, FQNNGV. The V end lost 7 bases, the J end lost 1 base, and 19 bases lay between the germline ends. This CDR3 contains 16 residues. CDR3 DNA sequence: TGTGCCAGCACCAATCGGCGGGGGGGAAGGAACACTGAAGCTTTCTTT. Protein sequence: CASTNRRGGRNTEAFF.

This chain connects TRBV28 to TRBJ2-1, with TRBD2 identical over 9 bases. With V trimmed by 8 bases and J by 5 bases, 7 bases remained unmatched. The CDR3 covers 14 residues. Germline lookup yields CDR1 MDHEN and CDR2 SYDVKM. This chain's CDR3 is CASHRLAADNEQFF. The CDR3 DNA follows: TGTGCCAGCCATCGACTAGCGGCGGACAATGAGCAGTTCTTC.

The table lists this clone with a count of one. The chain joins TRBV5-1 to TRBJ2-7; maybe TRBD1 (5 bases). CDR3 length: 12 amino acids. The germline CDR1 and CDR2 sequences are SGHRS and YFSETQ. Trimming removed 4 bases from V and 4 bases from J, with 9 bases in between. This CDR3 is CASSRDRYEQYF. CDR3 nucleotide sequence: TGCGCCAGCAGCCGCGACAGATACGAGCAGTACTTC.

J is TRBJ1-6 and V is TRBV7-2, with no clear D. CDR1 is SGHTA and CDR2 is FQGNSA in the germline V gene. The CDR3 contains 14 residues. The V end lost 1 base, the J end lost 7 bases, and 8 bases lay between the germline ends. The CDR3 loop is CASSLGTANSPLHF. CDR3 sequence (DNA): TGTGCCAGCAGCTTAGGGACTGCGAATTCACCCCTCCACTTT.

The DNA of the CDR3 is TGTGCCAGCAGCTTAGCAGCGGAGCAGGCCTACAATGAGCAGTTCTTC. This encodes CASSLAAEQAYNEQFF. This chain connects TRBV7-2 to TRBJ2-1; D perhaps matches TRBD2 (5 bases). The V end was cut by 0 bases, the J end by 2 bases, with 11 bases between. The CDR3 is made up of 16 amino acids. The germline gives CDR1 SGHTA, CDR2 FQGNSA.

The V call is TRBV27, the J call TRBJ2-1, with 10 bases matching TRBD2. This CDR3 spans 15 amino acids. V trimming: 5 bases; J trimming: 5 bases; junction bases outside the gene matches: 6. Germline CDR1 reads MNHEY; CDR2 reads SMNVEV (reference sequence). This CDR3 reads CASSNKRGGNNEQFF. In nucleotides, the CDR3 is TGTGCCAGCAGTAATAAGCGGGGGGGGAACAATGAGCAGTTCTTC.

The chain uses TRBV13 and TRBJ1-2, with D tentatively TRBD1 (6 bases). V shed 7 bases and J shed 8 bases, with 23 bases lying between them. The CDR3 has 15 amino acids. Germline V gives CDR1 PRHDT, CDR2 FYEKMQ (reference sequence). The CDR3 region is CASNLKAGAGGGYTF. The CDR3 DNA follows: TGTGCCAGCAACTTGAAGGCGGGGGCCGGAGGGGGCTACACCTTC.

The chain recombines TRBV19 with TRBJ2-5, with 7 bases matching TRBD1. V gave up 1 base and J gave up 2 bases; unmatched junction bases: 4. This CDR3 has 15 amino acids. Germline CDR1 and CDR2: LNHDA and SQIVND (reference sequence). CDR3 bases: TGTGCCAGTAGTATAGGGGGGACAGATCAAGAGACCCAGTACTTC. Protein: CASSIGGTDQETQYF.

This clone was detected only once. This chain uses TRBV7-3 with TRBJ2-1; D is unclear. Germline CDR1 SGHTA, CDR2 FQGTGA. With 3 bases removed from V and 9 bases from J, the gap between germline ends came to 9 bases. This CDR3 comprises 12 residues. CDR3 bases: TGTGCCAGCAGCTTTGGTACCGGTGAGCAGTTCTTC. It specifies CASSFGTGEQFF.

The chain's CDR3 is CASSSRLAGGSDTQYF. The CDR3 region has the DNA TGTGCCAGCAGCTCCCGACTAGCGGGGGGGTCAGATACGCAGTATTTT. V and J are TRBV27 and TRBJ2-3, with 14 bases aligning to TRBD2. The CDR3 length is 16 residues. Losses at the gene ends were 6 bases for V and 4 bases for J; bases not matched to a gene: 6. The germline gives CDR1 MNHEY, CDR2 SMNVEV (reference sequence).

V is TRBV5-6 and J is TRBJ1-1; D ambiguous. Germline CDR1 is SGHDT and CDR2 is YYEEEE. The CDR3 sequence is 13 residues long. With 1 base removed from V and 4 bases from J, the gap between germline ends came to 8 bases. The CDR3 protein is CASSLMASTEAFF. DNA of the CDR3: TGTGCCAGCAGCTTGATGGCTAGCACTGAAGCTTTCTTT.

CDR3 in amino acids: CASSFKRSSRGENEKLFF. The DNA of the CDR3 is TGTGCCAGCAGCTTTAAACGATCGAGTCGGGGGGAGAATGAAAAACTGTTTTTT. The gene calls are TRBV7-9 and TRBJ1-4, with TRBD1 as a possible D gene (5 bases). Trimming left V 3 bases short and J 5 bases short, with 22 bases between. CDR1 is SEHNR and CDR2 is FQNEAQ in the germline V gene (reference sequence). This CDR3 region has 18 residues.

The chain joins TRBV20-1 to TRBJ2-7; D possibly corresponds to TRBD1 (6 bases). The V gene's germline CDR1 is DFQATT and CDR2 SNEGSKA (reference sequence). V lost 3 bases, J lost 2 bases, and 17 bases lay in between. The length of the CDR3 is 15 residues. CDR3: CSASNMDRIAYEQYF. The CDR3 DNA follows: TGCAGTGCTAGTAACATGGACAGAATAGCCTACGAGCAGTACTTC.

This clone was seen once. The CDR3 bases are TGTGCCAGCACCCTTGAGGGGAGGTCCCTCCACTTT. It yields the protein CASTLEGRSLHF. The chain links TRBV6-6 to TRBJ1-6, with D perhaps matching TRBD1 (5 bases). This CDR3 region has 12 residues. CDR1 is MNHNY and CDR2 is SVGAGI in the germline V gene (reference sequence). The germline V and J ends were trimmed by 7 bases and 14 bases, with 15 bases remaining between them.

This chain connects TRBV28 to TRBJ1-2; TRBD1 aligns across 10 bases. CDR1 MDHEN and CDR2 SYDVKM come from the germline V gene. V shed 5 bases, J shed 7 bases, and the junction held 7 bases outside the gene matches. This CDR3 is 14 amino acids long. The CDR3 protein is CASSPGTGASGYTF. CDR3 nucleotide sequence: TGTGCCAGCAGTCCGGGGACAGGGGCTTCTGGCTACACCTTC.

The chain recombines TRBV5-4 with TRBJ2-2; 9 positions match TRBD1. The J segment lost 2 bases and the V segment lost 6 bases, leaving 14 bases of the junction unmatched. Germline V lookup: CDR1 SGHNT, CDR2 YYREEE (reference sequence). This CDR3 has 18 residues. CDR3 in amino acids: CASTIRGTGSRNTGELFF. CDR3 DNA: TGTGCCAGCACAATACGTGGGACAGGGAGTAGAAACACCGGGGAGCTGTTTTTT.

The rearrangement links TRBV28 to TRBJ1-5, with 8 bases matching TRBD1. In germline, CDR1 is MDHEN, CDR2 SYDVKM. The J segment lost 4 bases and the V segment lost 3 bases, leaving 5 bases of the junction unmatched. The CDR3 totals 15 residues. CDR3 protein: CASSFGQGWNQPQHF. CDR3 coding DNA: TGTGCCAGCAGTTTCGGACAGGGCTGGAATCAGCCCCAGCATTTT.

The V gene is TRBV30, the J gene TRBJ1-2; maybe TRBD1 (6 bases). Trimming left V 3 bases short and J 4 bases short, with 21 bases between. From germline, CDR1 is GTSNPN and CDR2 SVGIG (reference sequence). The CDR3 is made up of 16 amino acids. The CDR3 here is CAWSRHTPGQLYGYTF. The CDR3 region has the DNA TGTGCCTGGAGCCGACACACACCTGGACAGCTCTATGGCTACACCTTC.

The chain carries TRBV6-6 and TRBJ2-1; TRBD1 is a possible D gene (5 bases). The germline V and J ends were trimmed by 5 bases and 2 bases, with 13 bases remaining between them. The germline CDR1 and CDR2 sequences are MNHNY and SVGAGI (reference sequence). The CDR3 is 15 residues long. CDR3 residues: CASSQQGFPYNEQFF. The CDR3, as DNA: TGTGCCAGCAGTCAGCAGGGTTTCCCCTACAATGAGCAGTTCTTC.

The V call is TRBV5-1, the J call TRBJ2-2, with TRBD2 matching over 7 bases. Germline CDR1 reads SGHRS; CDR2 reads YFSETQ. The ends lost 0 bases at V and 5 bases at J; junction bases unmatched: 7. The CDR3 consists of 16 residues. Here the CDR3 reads CASSLEAGVGTGELFF. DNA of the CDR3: TGCGCCAGCAGCTTGGAGGCGGGAGTGGGGACCGGGGAGCTGTTTTTT.

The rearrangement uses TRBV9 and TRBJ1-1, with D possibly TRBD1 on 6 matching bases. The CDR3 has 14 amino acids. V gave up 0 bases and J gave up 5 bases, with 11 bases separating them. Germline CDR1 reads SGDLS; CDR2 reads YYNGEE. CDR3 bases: TGTGCCAGCAGCGTAGAGGGGGGGCGGACTGAAGCTTTCTTT. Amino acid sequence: CASSVEGGRTEAFF.

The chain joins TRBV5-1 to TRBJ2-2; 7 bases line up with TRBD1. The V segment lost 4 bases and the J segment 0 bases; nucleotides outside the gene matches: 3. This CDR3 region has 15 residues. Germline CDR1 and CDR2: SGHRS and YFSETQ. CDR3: CASSPGQANTGELFF. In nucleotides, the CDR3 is TGCGCCAGCAGCCCTGGACAGGCGAACACCGGGGAGCTGTTTTTT.

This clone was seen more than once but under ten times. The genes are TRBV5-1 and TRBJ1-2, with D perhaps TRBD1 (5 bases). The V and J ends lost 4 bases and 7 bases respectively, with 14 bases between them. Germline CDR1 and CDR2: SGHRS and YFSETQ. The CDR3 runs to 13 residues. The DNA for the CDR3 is TGCGCCAGCAGCCCGGGACTCATATTTGGCTACACCTTC. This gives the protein CASSPGLIFGYTF.